This T cell receptor (beta chain) was sequenced for a study of T cells after yellow fever vaccination. General study results and limits: Though weaker, the secondary response peaked faster, on day 5 versus 15.

The CDR3 runs to 15 residues. Trimming took 4 bases from V and 2 from J; bases not matched to a gene: 2. Germline V gene lookup returns CDR1 LGHNA and CDR2 YSLEER. This clonotype has only a few counts. Its antigen is as yet unknown. UMIs were added to TCR cDNA along with a universal primer site when it was made by 5'RACE template switching. TCRdb reprocessed the 5' RACE reads via MiXCR and lists one record per CDR3 protein. This sample has hundreds of thousands of distinct CDR3 sequences, with around 9.3% found just once. Sequenced material: CD4+ T cells sorted from PBMCs, taken 5 days after the yellow fever booster vaccination. This chain joins TRBV4-3 and TRBJ1-3, with 10 bases lining up with TRBD1. This sequence was found in a man younger than 30 who received the YFV17D yellow fever vaccine. CDR3 region: CASSRDRGPGNTIYF. CDR3 nucleotide sequence: TGCGCCAGCAGCCGAGACAGGGGGCCTGGAAACACCATATATTTT.